The clone carrying this T cell receptor beta chain came up once. Germline V gene lookup returns CDR1 SGHRS and CDR2 YFSETQ. This CDR3 is 14 amino acids long. The V end lost 1 base, the J end lost 8 bases, and 12 bases lay between the germline ends. As to time point: neoterminal ileum biopsy at postoperative endoscopy, about 6 months after surgery. Only in-frame clones appear in the TCRdb table, and some are missing; sequencing was by immunoSEQ multiplex PCR. The repertoire consists of 55,000 to 65,000 clones, with approximately 88% occurring once and the leading ten covering 2% to 2.5%. The data stem from a study of T cell repertoires in ileal Crohn's disease.

The receptor's source is an adult with Crohn's disease. J is TRBJ1-4 and V is TRBV5-1; tentatively, D is TRBD1 (5 bases). The sample was ileal tissue. This CDR3 is CASSLRQGGEKLFF. Written as DNA, the CDR3 is TGCGCCAGCAGCTTGAGGCAGGGTGGGGAAAAACTGTTTTTT.